Below, 16 T cell receptor beta chains from the same sample are listed, as sequenced in a study of cytomegalovirus exposure and HLA in healthy donors. Amplification used 60 Vbeta primers and 13 Jbeta primers. The repertoire was sequenced with immunoSEQ multiplex PCR; TCRdb's copy has only in-frame clones and lacks some. The sample comprises about 170,000 clones, approximately 71% of which are singletons, and approximately 1.5% rests with the top ten. Sequenced material: PBMCs. The origin of the receptors is a girl under 18 in good health and CMV-seronegative.

This clone has a single count. The genes are TRBV29-1 and TRBJ2-1; TRBD1 matches at 8 bases. The CDR3 extends over 18 amino acids. V trimming: 3 bases; J trimming: 0 bases; junction bases outside the gene matches: 13. Germline assignment: CDR1 SQVTM and CDR2 ANQGSEA. The CDR3 here is CSVDPRGQGHSSYNEQFF. CDR3 nucleotides: TGCAGCGTTGACCCCCGAGGACAGGGCCATAGCTCCTACAATGAGCAGTTCTTC.

This clone was detected a few times. This chain uses TRBV6-6 with TRBJ1-1, with D uncertain. Trimming removed 4 bases at V and 2 bases at J, with 2 bases between. Germline V gene lookup returns CDR1 MNHNY and CDR2 SVGAGI (reference sequence). CDR3 length equals 11 residues. CDR3 protein: CASSSNTEAFF. The CDR3, as DNA: TGTGCCAGCAGTTCAAACACTGAAGCTTTCTTT.

This clone was found once. The gene calls are TRBV30 and TRBJ2-2; a possible D gene is TRBD1 (5 bases). Germline loops: CDR1 GTSNPN, CDR2 SVGIG (reference sequence). V shed 8 bases and J shed 5 bases, with 18 bases lying between them. The CDR3 contains 14 residues. CDR3 bases: TGTGCCAGTAATACAGGCAGTAATACCGGGGAGCTGTTTTTT. This translates into CASNTGSNTGELFF.

The chain uses TRBV12-5 and TRBJ1-1, with 7 bases that match TRBD1. The CDR3 runs to 15 residues. Germline CDR1 LGHNT, CDR2 FRNRAP. V shed 4 bases and J 0 bases; nucleotides not matched to a gene: 5. The CDR3 protein is CASGSRTGMNTEAFF. CDR3 nucleotides: TGTGCTAGTGGTTCGAGGACAGGAATGAACACTGAAGCTTTCTTT.

This clone was observed a handful of times. The rearrangement uses TRBV4-1 and TRBJ2-1; no clear D gene. The V gene lost 4 bases and the J gene lost 0 bases, with 10 bases spanning the gap. Germline-derived CDR1 and CDR2 are MGHRA and YSYEKL. The CDR3 has 15 residues. DNA of the CDR3: TGCGCCAGCAGCCCAGACACGAGCTCCTACAATGAGCAGTTCTTC. It encodes CASSPDTSSYNEQFF.

J is TRBJ2-2 and V is TRBV29-1, with 8 bases lining up with TRBD1. Germline V gene sequence: CDR1 SQVTM, CDR2 ANQGSEA. The ends lost 4 bases at V and 3 bases at J; junction bases unmatched: 1. CDR3 length: 13 residues. CDR3 nucleotide sequence: TGCAGCGTTGTGACAGGGGACACCGGGGAGCTGTTTTTT. This sequence encodes CSVVTGDTGELFF.

This chain uses TRBV5-6 with TRBJ1-2, with 8 positions matching TRBD1. Per germline, CDR1 SGHDT and CDR2 YYEEEE. CDR3 size: 15 residues. The V and J ends lost 3 bases and 8 bases, in that order; junction bases with no gene match: 12. The CDR3 coding sequence is TGTGCCAGCAGCTCCGTGGACAGGGAGGGAGAGGGCTACACCTTC. The encoded protein is CASSSVDREGEGYTF.

The chain recombines TRBV7-6 with TRBJ2-2; 7 positions match TRBD2. This CDR3 spans 16 amino acids. J gave up 4 bases and V 1 base, and 6 bases lay outside the gene matches. Germline values: CDR1 SGHVS, CDR2 FNYEAQ. CDR3 DNA sequence: TGTGCCAGCAGCTTAGGGGCGGGGGTTCCCACCGGGGAGCTGTTTTTT. This sequence encodes CASSLGAGVPTGELFF.

V is TRBV10-3 and J is TRBJ2-7; the D is unclear. V lost 6 bases and J 4 bases, leaving 10 bases between the germline ends. CDR3 length equals 12 residues. Germline V gene sequence: CDR1 ENHRY, CDR2 SYGVKD. This chain's CDR3 is CAISESTYEQYF. CDR3 DNA sequence: TGTGCCATCAGCGAGAGCACGTACGAGCAGTACTTC.

The chain uses TRBV5-8 and TRBJ1-4, with D hard to call. The germline gives CDR1 SGHTS, CDR2 YDEGEE. This CDR3 is 14 amino acids long. The V and J ends lost 3 bases and 5 bases respectively, with 11 bases between them. The CDR3 is CASSSPPRNEKLFF. Written as DNA, the CDR3 is TGTGCCAGCAGCTCCCCGCCCCGGAATGAAAAACTGTTTTTT.

The rearrangement joins TRBV18 to TRBJ1-5, with 8 positions matching TRBD1. V gave up 5 bases and J gave up 8 bases; unmatched junction bases: 14. The CDR3 spans 16 residues. Germline V gene sequence: CDR1 KGHSH, CDR2 LQKENI. CDR3 in amino acids: CASSEDRGVGREPQHF. The CDR3 coding sequence is TGTGCCAGCTCAGAAGACAGGGGCGTGGGGCGGGAGCCCCAGCATTTT.

This clone was found a few times. The rearrangement links TRBV27 to TRBJ1-2; D not resolved. The V and J ends lost 6 bases and 5 bases respectively, with 7 bases between them. CDR3 length: 11 residues. Germline V lookup: CDR1 MNHEY, CDR2 SMNVEV (reference sequence). The CDR3 loop reads CASRSTYGYTF. The CDR3 DNA is TGTGCCAGCAGGTCGACATATGGCTACACCTTC.

This clone has just a few counts. CDR3 nucleotides: TGCGCCAGCAGTACCGGGACAGGGTCCTACAATGAGCAGTTCTTC. Translation gives CASSTGTGSYNEQFF. The chain uses TRBV10-1 and TRBJ2-1; 9 bases line up with TRBD1. V trimming: 5 bases; J trimming: 1 base; junction bases outside the gene matches: 3. Germline lookup yields CDR1 WNHNN and CDR2 SYGVQD (reference sequence). The CDR3 consists of 15 residues.

V gene TRBV7-9 combines with J gene TRBJ2-3; 8 bases fit TRBD2. The CDR3 covers 15 residues. CDR1 SEHNR and CDR2 FQNEAQ come from the germline V gene (reference sequence). Trimming took 5 bases from V and 2 from J; bases not matched to a gene: 6. The CDR3 DNA reads as TGTGCCAGCAGCCCGGGGGGGCACGACACAGATACGCAGTATTTT. Its translation is CASSPGGHDTDTQYF.

This clone was detected only a few times. The chain employs TRBV6-5 and TRBJ1-2, with D tentatively TRBD1 (6 bases). The CDR3 is 13 amino acids. Deletions cut 7 bases from V and 5 bases from J, with 14 bases between. Germline lookup yields CDR1 MNHEY and CDR2 SVGAGI. This chain's CDR3 is CASTRQESYGYTF. As DNA, the CDR3 is TGTGCCAGCACCAGACAGGAAAGTTATGGCTACACCTTC.

The chain employs TRBV27 and TRBJ1-4; 9 bases are shared with TRBD1. Unmatched junction bases numbered 9, after V lost 5 bases and J lost 8 bases. The CDR3 length is 15 residues. Germline V gives CDR1 MNHEY, CDR2 SMNVEV (reference sequence). The DNA for the CDR3 is TGTGCCAGCAGTCATGGGGACAGGGATAACGAAAAACTGTTTTTT. This codes for CASSHGDRDNEKLFF.